The present T cell receptor (beta chain) was sequenced within a study of T cells in Graves' hyperthyroidism and ophthalmopathy. General observations from the study: Ophthalmopathy was model-predicted a median 6.5 months pre-onset. Ophthalmopathy was distinguished from stable hyperthyroidism by 13 V-J signatures. Most clonotypes expanded in the thyroid (above 0.001) were also present in blood.

This clonotype has just one count. The target antigen is unknown. CDR3 size: 12 residues. Looked up from germline, CDR1 is SGHVS and CDR2 is FNYEAQ. The V and J ends lost 9 bases and 6 bases respectively, with 12 bases between them. Amplification of TCR beta CDR3 regions used RNA as the template. A first-round RT-PCR of the TCR CDR3 used the HTBI primer set. TCRdb reanalysed the multiplex PCR reads using MiXCR and keeps one entry per CDR3 protein. The sample includes hundreds of thousands of distinct CDR3 sequences, 45% of them seen just once. The receptor comes from an adult man with Graves' disease, either hyperthyroidism or ophthalmopathy (not recorded which). This chain links TRBV7-6 with TRBJ1-5; tentative D call: TRBD1 (5 bases). Source material: peripheral blood or thyroid tissue (not recorded which). CDR3 nucleotides: TGTGCCAGTCCCAGGGTGGGTCAGCCCCAGCATTTT. Protein: CASPRVGQPQHF.